Each of the 22 T cell receptor beta chains below was sequenced from the same sample in a study of T cells in localized non-small cell lung cancer. The protocol was immunoSEQ multiplex PCR, while the TCRdb copy is restricted to in-frame clones and leaves out a portion. The table has 90,000 to 95,000 clones, around 90% seen once. The material sequenced was PBMCs, taken before any cancer treatment. The source of these receptors is a woman between 35 and 75 years old with stage II squamous cell lung carcinoma.

J is TRBJ1-1 and V is TRBV21-1. TRBV21-1 is shown as a pseudogene. This CDR3 has 14 residues. This chain's CDR3 is CASSRGGENTEAFF. CDR3 nucleotides: TGTGCCAGCAGCCGTGGGGGGGAGAACACTGAAGCTTTCTTT.

V gene TRBV18 combines with J gene TRBJ1-1; D ambiguous. V lost 8 bases, J lost 3 bases, and 16 bases lay in between. Germline assignment: CDR1 KGHSH and CDR2 LQKENI. The CDR3 spans 14 residues. CDR3 in DNA: TGTGCCAGCGGGTCAAGGGCCGGAGACACTGAAGCTTTCTTT. As protein: CASGSRAGDTEAFF.

V is TRBV5-6 and J is TRBJ1-1; TRBD1 matches 9 bases. CDR1 is SGHDT and CDR2 is YYEEEE in the germline V gene. V dropped 0 bases and J dropped 10; count of bases not matched to a gene: 7. The CDR3 has 14 amino acids. The CDR3 DNA follows: TGTGCCAGCAGCTTGGTGGGACAGGGATATTCAGCTTTCTTT. Translated, it gives CASSLVGQGYSAFF.

This chain joins TRBV10-3 and TRBJ2-5; 14 bases align to TRBD2. V lost 6 bases to trimming and J lost 3 bases; unmatched junction nucleotides: 9. The germline V gene encodes CDR1 ENHRY and CDR2 SYGVKD. The CDR3 has 17 residues. The CDR3 reads CAIRGTSGSIQEETQYF. CDR3 coding DNA: TGTGCCATCAGGGGGACTAGCGGGAGTATACAGGAAGAGACCCAGTACTTC.

Only a few counts were recorded for this clone. The rearrangement joins TRBV5-6 to TRBJ2-7, with D unresolved. Germline V gives CDR1 SGHDT, CDR2 YYEEEE. Trimming left V 6 bases short and J 3 bases short, with 16 bases between. The CDR3 contains 14 residues. The CDR3 reads CASTSVGPLYEQYF. The DNA for the CDR3 is TGTGCCAGCACCTCCGTAGGTCCGCTCTACGAGCAGTACTTC.

This clone was seen more than once but under ten times. V gene TRBV2 combines with J gene TRBJ1-5; tentative D call: TRBD1 (6 bases). V was trimmed by 4 bases and J by 6 bases, leaving 13 bases between them. Germline lookup yields CDR1 SNHLY and CDR2 FYNNEI. The CDR3 is made up of 14 amino acids. DNA of the CDR3: TGTGCCAGCAGTGTAGGGGGAACGGGTCAGCCCCAGCATTTT. Translating gives CASSVGGTGQPQHF.

This rearrangement joins TRBV30 to TRBJ1-1, with a possible D match to TRBD1 (5 bases). V was shortened by 2 bases and J by 5 bases, with 15 bases between the two germline ends. The CDR3 sequence is 14 residues long. Germline-derived CDR1 and CDR2 are GTSNPN and SVGIG (reference sequence). CDR3: CAWSPQGPGTEAFF. The CDR3 DNA sequence: TGTGCCTGGAGTCCCCAGGGTCCCGGAACTGAAGCTTTCTTT.

The J gene is TRBJ2-3, the V gene TRBV7-2; 7 bases are a match to TRBD2. This CDR3 comprises 15 residues. CDR1 and CDR2 (germline): SGHTA, FQGNSA. Trimming removed 0 bases from V and 6 bases from J; junction bases left unmatched: 6. CDR3 sequence: CASSLAFGGRDTQYF. In DNA, the CDR3 is TGTGCCAGCAGCTTAGCTTTCGGGGGGAGGGATACGCAGTATTTT.

CDR3: CASSPQGREGAFF. In DNA, the CDR3 is TGTGCCAGCAGCCCCCAAGGGAGGGAAGGAGCTTTCTTT. The rearrangement uses TRBV5-6 and TRBJ1-1, with no clear D. The CDR3 consists of 13 residues. Germline V gene lookup returns CDR1 SGHDT and CDR2 YYEEEE. Trimming removed 4 bases at V and 10 bases at J, with 17 bases between. The variable domain in full, completed from reference TRBV5-6 and TRBJ1-1, reads DAGVTQSPTHLIKTRGQQVTLRCSPKSGHDTVSWYQQALGQGPQFIFQYYEEEERQRGNFPDRFSGHQFPNYSSELNVNALLLGDSALYLCASSPQGREGAFFGQGTRLTVV.

This rearrangement joins TRBV28 to TRBJ1-6; weak D call: TRBD1 (5 bases). In germline, CDR1 is MDHEN, CDR2 SYDVKM. The V gene lost 5 bases and the J gene lost 7 bases, with 18 bases spanning the gap. CDR3 length: 16 residues. The CDR3 region is CASSLSGGVRNSPLHF. Here the CDR3 DNA reads TGTGCCAGCAGTCTGTCTGGGGGGGTTAGAAATTCACCCCTCCACTTT.

The V and J genes are TRBV15 and TRBJ2-4; D might be TRBD1 (5 bases). The CDR3 contains 13 residues. Germline CDR1 and CDR2: LNHNV and YYDKDF (reference sequence). Trimming removed 8 bases from V and 3 bases from J, with 11 bases in between. DNA for the CDR3: TGTGCCACCCGTGGGGCGAACAAAAACATTCAGTACTTC. Translating gives CATRGANKNIQYF.

J is TRBJ2-6 and V is TRBV5-6; 11 bases map to TRBD1. Germline trimming cut 5 bases from V and 1 base from J; bases unmatched to any gene: 5. Germline V lookup: CDR1 SGHDT, CDR2 YYEEEE. The CDR3 consists of 17 residues. CDR3 region: CASRRTGGASGANVLTF. The CDR3 DNA sequence: TGTGCCAGCAGACGGACAGGGGGCGCTTCTGGGGCCAACGTCCTGACTTTC.

This chain connects TRBV7-9 to TRBJ1-1; the D is unclear. CDR3 length: 13 amino acids. Trimming cost V 5 bases and J 8 bases, with 15 bases left between them. CDR1 is SEHNR, CDR2 FQNEAQ, per germline (reference sequence). The CDR3 coding sequence is TGTGCCAGCAGCCCCCACCTAGCATCCGAAGCTTTCTTT. It is translated as CASSPHLASEAFF.

The V call is TRBV5-1, the J call TRBJ1-2; a weak D match, TRBD1 (5 bases). Looked up from germline, CDR1 is SGHRS and CDR2 is YFSETQ. This CDR3 is built from 15 residues. Trimming removed 0 bases at V and 1 base at J, with 10 bases between. This CDR3 is CASSLGDRSNYGYTF. CDR3 DNA sequence: TGCGCCAGCAGCTTGGGGGACCGTAGTAACTATGGCTACACCTTC.

The chain recombines TRBV5-4 with TRBJ2-7; TRBD1 aligns across 12 bases. The CDR3 sequence is 14 residues long. Trimming took 4 bases from V and 6 from J; bases not matched to a gene: 5. Germline loops: CDR1 SGHNT, CDR2 YYREEE (reference sequence). For the CDR3, the DNA is TGTGCCAGCAGCCGATGGGACAGGGGGCGCGAGCAGTACTTC. It encodes CASSRWDRGREQYF. The full variable domain, with the rest looked up from reference TRBV5-4 and TRBJ2-7, is ETGVTQSPTHLIKTRGQQVTLRCSSQSGHNTVSWYQQALGQGPQFIFQYYREEENGRGNFPPRFSGLQFPNYSSELNVNALELDDSALYLCASSRWDRGREQYFGPGTRLTVT.

This clone turned up a few times. The chain carries TRBV4-1 and TRBJ2-1, with D perhaps being TRBD1 or TRBD2 (6 bases each). In germline, CDR1 is MGHRA, CDR2 YSYEKL. Trimming stripped 0 bases from V and 0 bases from J, with 15 bases between. The CDR3 spans 18 residues. The CDR3 DNA follows: TGCGCCAGCAGCCAAGATCCTGGGGGGCGCGGCTCCTACAATGAGCAGTTCTTC. Its protein is CASSQDPGGRGSYNEQFF.

The chain links TRBV6-4 to TRBJ1-1; weak D call: TRBD1 (5 bases). Germline assignment: CDR1 MRHNA and CDR2 SNTAGT. V lost 5 bases and J lost 3, with 10 bases in between. The CDR3 contains 13 residues. CDR3 region: CASSLRGDTEAFF. The CDR3 DNA reads TGTGCCAGCAGTCTGAGGGGTGACACTGAAGCTTTCTTT.

This clone has just one count. The rearrangement joins TRBV5-4 to TRBJ2-1; 7 nucleotides agree with TRBD1. The J segment lost 10 bases and the V segment lost 4 bases, leaving 14 bases of the junction unmatched. This CDR3 has 15 residues. Germline CDR1 reads SGHNT; CDR2 reads YYREEE (reference sequence). The DNA for the CDR3 is TGTGCCAGCAGCGGGCAGGGGGTCCTCAGAAACGAGCAGTTCTTC. Its protein product is CASSGQGVLRNEQFF.

Note on this clone: Other nucleotide sequences from this sample produce the same CDR3. J is TRBJ2-7 and V is TRBV5-4, with unresolved D. Germline CDR1 SGHNT, CDR2 YYREEE (reference sequence). The CDR3 is 12 residues long. V was pared by 4 bases and J by 3 bases, with 8 bases between. The CDR3 DNA follows: TGTGCCAGCAGCAGCAACAGCTACGAGCAGTACTTC. Translating gives CASSSNSYEQYF.

This sequence joins TRBV5-6 and TRBJ1-2; the D gene is possibly TRBD1 (5 bases). V dropped 4 bases and J dropped 3 bases, with 13 bases sitting between them. The CDR3 loop spans 14 amino acids. The germline gives CDR1 SGHDT, CDR2 YYEEEE. CDR3: CASSPWGSYYGYTF. In DNA form, the CDR3 reads TGTGCCAGCAGCCCCTGGGGCAGCTACTATGGCTACACCTTC.

This clone was seen only once. V gene TRBV19 combines with J gene TRBJ2-1, with TRBD1 matching over 10 bases. V trimming: 5 bases; J trimming: 4 bases; junction bases outside the gene matches: 5. The CDR3 totals 15 residues. Per germline, CDR1 LNHDA and CDR2 SQIVND (reference sequence). The DNA of the CDR3 is TGTGCCAGTAGTTCTGGACAGGGGGTTTACAATGAGCAGTTCTTC. Its translation: CASSSGQGVYNEQFF.

The chain employs TRBV30 and TRBJ2-7, with TRBD1 matching over 9 bases. CDR3 length: 15 amino acids. V lost 4 bases to trimming and J lost 5 bases; unmatched junction nucleotides: 12. Germline V gene sequence: CDR1 GTSNPN, CDR2 SVGIG (reference sequence). CDR3 amino acids: CAWNPPGQGSHEQYF. The CDR3 bases are TGTGCCTGGAACCCCCCGGGACAGGGTTCCCACGAGCAGTACTTC.